Following are 3 T cell receptor beta chains from one sample sequenced in a study of cytomegalovirus exposure and HLA in healthy donors. PCR primers comprised 60 Vbeta and 13 Jbeta primers. This table comes from immunoSEQ multiplex PCR, and its TCRdb copy is limited to in-frame clones, with some not included. The table lists around 40,000 clones, 60% to 75% of them singletons. The sample taken for sequencing was PBMCs. These receptors were collected from a man aged 30 to 39 in good health and CMV-seronegative.

The chain couples TRBV2 to TRBJ2-5, with 7 bases aligning to TRBD2. The V and J ends lost 5 bases and 2 bases, in that order; junction bases with no gene match: 11. The germline V gene has CDR1 SNHLY and CDR2 FYNNEI. The CDR3 has 16 amino acids. The CDR3 nucleotides are TGTGCCAGCAGTTGGACGGGAGGATTGGGGCAAGAGACCCAGTACTTC. Amino acid sequence: CASSWTGGLGQETQYF. Full variable domain (remainder filled in from reference TRBV2 and TRBJ2-5): EPEVTQTPSHQVTQMGQEVILRCVPISNHLYFYWYRQILGQKVEFLVSFYNNEISEKSEIFDDQFSVERPDGSNFTLKIRSTKLEDSAMYFCASSWTGGLGQETQYFGPGTRLLVL.

The chain is built from TRBV28 and TRBJ1-2, with D perhaps matching TRBD1 (5 bases). The CDR3 extends over 14 amino acids. V shed 2 bases and J shed 5 bases, with 12 bases lying between them. In germline, CDR1 is MDHEN, CDR2 SYDVKM. DNA of the CDR3: TGTGCCAGCAGTTTAGGTAGTCAGGGATATGGCTACACCTTC. It is translated as CASSLGSQGYGYTF.

This clone was seen a few times. At the DNA level, this CDR3 is encoded by other sequences in the same sample as well. This sequence joins TRBV6-1 and TRBJ2-3; TRBD2 aligns across 8 bases. CDR3 length: 15 residues. Germline V gives CDR1 MNHNS, CDR2 SASEGT. The ends lost 7 bases at V and 5 bases at J; junction bases unmatched: 11. DNA of the CDR3: TGTGCCAGCATGGCGGTCGGGGGGGGGCAAGATACGCAGTATTTT. It yields the protein CASMAVGGGQDTQYF.